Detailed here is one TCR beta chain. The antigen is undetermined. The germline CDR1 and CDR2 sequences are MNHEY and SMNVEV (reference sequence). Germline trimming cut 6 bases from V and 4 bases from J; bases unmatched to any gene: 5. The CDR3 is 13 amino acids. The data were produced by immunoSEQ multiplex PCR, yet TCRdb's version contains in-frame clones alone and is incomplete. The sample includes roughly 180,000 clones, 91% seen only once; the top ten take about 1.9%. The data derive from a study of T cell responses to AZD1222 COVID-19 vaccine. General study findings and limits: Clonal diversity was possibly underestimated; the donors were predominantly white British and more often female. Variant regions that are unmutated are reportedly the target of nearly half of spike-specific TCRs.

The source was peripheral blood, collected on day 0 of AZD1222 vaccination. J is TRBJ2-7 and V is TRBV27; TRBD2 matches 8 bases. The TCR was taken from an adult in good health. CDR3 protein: CASRGLATYEQYF. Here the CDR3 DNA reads TGTGCCAGCAGAGGACTAGCTACTTACGAGCAGTACTTC.